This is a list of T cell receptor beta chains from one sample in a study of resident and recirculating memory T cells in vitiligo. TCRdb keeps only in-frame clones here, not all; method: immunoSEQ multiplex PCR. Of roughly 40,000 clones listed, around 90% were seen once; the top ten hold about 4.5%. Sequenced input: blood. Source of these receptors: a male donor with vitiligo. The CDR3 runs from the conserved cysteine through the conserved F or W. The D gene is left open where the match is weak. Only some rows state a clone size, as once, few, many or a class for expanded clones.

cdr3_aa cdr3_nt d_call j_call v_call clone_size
CASSSLAGFEQYF TGCGCCAGCAGCTCGCTAGCGGGGTTCGAGCAGTACTTC TRBD2 TRBJ2-7 TRBV5-1 -
CASSQASGGTGYRGSYEQYF TGCGCCAGCAGCCAAGCCTCGGGCGGGACAGGGTACAGGGGCTCCTACGAGCAGTACTTC TRBD1 TRBJ2-7 TRBV4-1 -
CASSTTRTGGYDGYTF TGTGCCAGTAGTACGACCCGGACAGGGGGCTACGATGGCTACACCTTC TRBD1 TRBJ1-2 TRBV19 -
CASSAGVKVIAAFF TGTGCCAGCAGTGCAGGGGTTAAGGTTATAGCGGCTTTCTTT - TRBJ1-1 TRBV7-2 -
CASSSGDDTQYF TGCGCCAGCAGCTCGGGGGATGATACGCAGTATTTT - TRBJ2-3 TRBV5-1 -
CASSQDRGGANTGELFF TGCGCCAGCAGCCAAGATAGGGGGGGAGCGAACACCGGGGAGCTGTTTTTT - TRBJ2-2 TRBV4-3 -
CASSEAGVVHSYEQYF TGTGCCAGCAGTGAAGCGGGAGTAGTGCACTCCTACGAGCAGTACTTC - TRBJ2-7 TRBV2 -
CASSQGRDPGELFF TGTGCCAGCAGCCAAGGGCGGGACCCCGGGGAGCTGTTTTTT - TRBJ2-2 TRBV4-2 -
CASSQTGGGGAFF TGTGCCAGCAGTCAAACAGGGGGAGGGGGAGCTTTCTTT TRBD1 TRBJ1-1 TRBV7-2 -
CASSEDRGTLYGYTF TGTGCCAGCAGCGAGGACAGGGGAACCCTTTATGGCTACACCTTC TRBD1 TRBJ1-2 TRBV5-4 -
CASSYQGKQETQYF TGTGCCAGCAGCTACCAGGGGAAACAAGAGACCCAGTACTTC - TRBJ2-5 TRBV2 -
CASSTYGLAGEETQYF TGCGCCAGCAGCACTTACGGACTAGCGGGGGAAGAGACCCAGTACTTC TRBD2 TRBJ2-5 TRBV5-1 once
CASSFTETGVVSRGYTF TGTGCCAGCAGTTTCACTGAGACAGGGGTAGTTTCTCGTGGCTACACCTTC TRBD1 TRBJ1-2 TRBV27 -
CASGLVDRFQSSYNSPLHF TGTGCTAGTGGTTTGGTAGACAGATTCCAAAGCTCCTATAATTCACCCCTCCACTTT - TRBJ1-6 TRBV12-5 -
CAWSVRREGYGYTF TGTGCCTGGAGTGTACGCAGGGAAGGCTATGGCTACACCTTC - TRBJ1-2 TRBV30 -
CASSLAPFRVDEKLFF TGTGCCAGCAGCTTAGCGCCTTTCAGGGTAGATGAAAAACTGTTTTTT - TRBJ1-4 TRBV7-8 -
CASSVGDRAYF TGTGCCAGCAGTGTAGGGGACAGGGCGTACTTC TRBD1 TRBJ2-7 TRBV2 -
CAWSTNYQPQHF TGTGCCTGGAGCACTAATTATCAGCCCCAGCATTTT - TRBJ1-5 TRBV30 few
CASSKVGGGWGEDSYEQYF TGTGCCAGCAGCAAAGTTGGGGGTGGTTGGGGGGAGGACTCCTACGAGCAGTACTTC - TRBJ2-7 TRBV21-1 -
CASSLGLLVAGELFF TGCGCCAGCAGCTTGGGCCTGTTGGTAGCCGGGGAGCTGTTTTTT - TRBJ2-2 TRBV5-1 -
CACITPIAANYGYTF TGTGCCTGCATCACCCCCATAGCCGCTAACTATGGCTACACCTTC - TRBJ1-2 TRBV30 -
CASSVGTPSDTQYF TGCGCCAGCAGCGTCGGGACTCCCTCAGATACGCAGTATTTT - TRBJ2-3 TRBV5-1 once
CVSSFGTSGGAYNEQFF TGTGTCAGCAGCTTCGGGACTAGCGGGGGGGCCTACAATGAGCAGTTCTTC TRBD2 TRBJ2-1 TRBV7-9 -
CASSVVGTGQETQYF TGTGCCAGCAGCGTAGTCGGGACAGGTCAAGAGACCCAGTACTTC TRBD1 TRBJ2-5 TRBV9 -
CASSLNRFPGNTIYF TGTGCCAGCAGCTTAAACAGGTTCCCTGGAAACACCATATATTTT - TRBJ1-3 TRBV7-2 -
CASSLTLGAANTGELFF TGTGCCAGCAGCCTCACTTTGGGGGCCGCGAACACCGGGGAGCTGTTTTTT - TRBJ2-2 TRBV7-9 once
CASSPQGSSYNSPLHF TGTGCCAGCAGCCCACAGGGTAGCTCCTATAATTCACCCCTCCACTTT - TRBJ1-6 TRBV7-2 -
CASSLPVNYGYTF TGTGCCAGCAGCTTGCCGGTAAACTATGGCTACACCTTC - TRBJ1-2 TRBV5-4 -
CASSSLGQGLNTEAFF TGTGCCAGCAGTTCCTTAGGACAGGGCCTAAACACTGAAGCTTTCTTT TRBD1 TRBJ1-1 TRBV27 -
CASSVALGGVYEQFF TGTGCCAGCAGCGTAGCTTTGGGCGGGGTCTATGAGCAGTTCTTC - TRBJ2-1 TRBV9 -
CASSTLAGGPAGELFF TGTGCCAGCAGCACTCTAGCGGGGGGGCCCGCCGGGGAGCTGTTTTTT TRBD2 TRBJ2-2 TRBV7-7 -
CASRASNYGYTF TGTGCCAGTAGAGCGTCTAACTATGGCTACACCTTC - TRBJ1-2 TRBV19 once
CASSHGTGGQETQYF TGCGCCAGCAGCCATGGGACAGGGGGTCAAGAGACCCAGTACTTC TRBD1 TRBJ2-5 TRBV4-3 -
CASSFQGNYGYTF TGCGCCAGCAGCTTTCAGGGAAACTATGGCTACACCTTC - TRBJ1-2 TRBV5-1 -
CASSPTRGVQGWMFADTQYF TGTGCCAGCAGCCCCACCCGGGGGGTGCAGGGATGGATGTTTGCAGATACGCAGTATTTT TRBD2 TRBJ2-3 TRBV27 -
CASSQGTGLGEDTQYF TGCGCCAGCAGCCAAGGGACTGGCCTTGGGGAAGATACGCAGTATTTT - TRBJ2-3 TRBV4-1 -
CASRIGGGAYYGYTF TGTGCCAGCAGGATAGGAGGGGGCGCATACTATGGCTACACCTTC TRBD1 TRBJ1-2 TRBV6-5 -
CAWSARGFTHNEQFF TGTGCCTGGAGTGCCCGGGGGTTCACACACAATGAGCAGTTCTTC - TRBJ2-1 TRBV30 -
CASREPADRLISGNTIYF TGTGCCAGCAGGGAACCCGCGGACAGGCTGATCTCTGGAAACACCATATATTTT TRBD1 TRBJ1-3 TRBV2 -
CAISSTGERAYEQYF TGTGCCATCAGCAGCACAGGGGAAAGGGCCTACGAGCAGTACTTC TRBD1 TRBJ2-7 TRBV10-3 -
CASNSQGYTEAFF TGTGCCAGTAATTCACAGGGGTACACTGAAGCTTTCTTT TRBD1 TRBJ1-1 TRBV28 -
CASGPGTDVSEPQHF TGTGCTAGTGGTCCCGGGACAGACGTTTCGGAGCCCCAGCATTTT TRBD1 TRBJ1-5 TRBV12-5 -
CASSLYRNMNTEAFF TGTGCCAGCAGCTTGTACAGGAACATGAACACTGAAGCTTTCTTT - TRBJ1-1 TRBV7-8 -
CASSQDTGVGLYNEQFF TGCGCCAGCAGCCAAGACACAGGGGTCGGGTTATACAATGAGCAGTTCTTC TRBD1 TRBJ2-1 TRBV4-3 -
CASSLNHETVYNSPLHF TGCGCCAGCAGCTTGAATCACGAGACAGTCTATAATTCACCCCTCCACTTT - TRBJ1-6 TRBV5-1 -